The 8 T cell receptor beta chains presented below share a single source sample, sequenced in a study of T cell changes during pregnancy in multiple sclerosis. The table came from immunoSEQ multiplex PCR; TCRdb's copy has only in-frame clones and leaves some out. The sample carries approximately 34,000 clones, just over 90% recorded once. The sample in question was CD8+ T cells from peripheral blood mononuclear cells, obtained before pregnancy. The receptors derive from a female donor with multiple sclerosis, enrolled in a pregnancy study.

This chain uses TRBV9 with TRBJ2-3; 9 bases are shared with TRBD2. Germline CDR1 and CDR2: SGDLS and YYNGEE. The CDR3 extends over 17 amino acids. V shed 2 bases and J 2 bases; nucleotides not matched to a gene: 9. The CDR3 loop is CASSVRGSGGITDTQYF. DNA of the CDR3: TGTGCCAGCAGCGTTAGGGGTAGCGGGGGAATCACAGATACGCAGTATTTT.

The V call is TRBV2, the J call TRBJ2-7; TRBD1 matches at 9 bases. Germline CDR1 SNHLY, CDR2 FYNNEI. Losses at the gene ends were 9 bases for V and 6 bases for J; bases not matched to a gene: 6. There are 12 residues in the CDR3. DNA of the CDR3: TGTGCCAGATGGGACAGGGCGGGCGAGCAGTACTTC. Translating gives CARWDRAGEQYF.

The V and J genes are TRBV30 and TRBJ2-7, with D possibly matching TRBD2 (6 bases). Trimming removed 5 bases from V and 4 bases from J, with 12 bases in between. This CDR3 has 12 residues. In germline, CDR1 is GTSNPN, CDR2 SVGIG (reference sequence). CDR3 sequence (DNA): TGTGCCTGGGGGGGGTTCCCGTACGAGCAGTACTTC. It is translated as CAWGGFPYEQYF.

This chain links TRBV4-2 with TRBJ2-6, with D perhaps matching TRBD1 (6 bases). Trimming stripped 3 bases from V and 3 bases from J, with 9 bases between. CDR1 is LGHNA and CDR2 is YNFKEQ in the germline V gene. The CDR3 runs to 15 residues. The chain's CDR3 is CASSHYRDGANVLTF. The CDR3 DNA reads TGTGCCAGCAGCCACTACAGGGATGGGGCCAACGTCCTGACTTTC.

The J gene is TRBJ1-3, the V gene TRBV11-2; 7 nucleotides align to TRBD1. V shed 4 bases and J 4 bases; nucleotides not matched to a gene: 13. This CDR3 contains 17 residues. CDR1 is SGHAT and CDR2 is FQNNGV in the germline V gene. CDR3 in amino acids: CASSYENRGWSGNTIYF. CDR3 nucleotide sequence: TGTGCCAGCAGCTACGAAAACAGGGGATGGTCGGGAAACACCATATATTTT.

The chain uses TRBV19 and TRBJ2-7, with D possibly being TRBD2 (6 bases). Germline CDR1 reads LNHDA; CDR2 reads SQIVND (reference sequence). The CDR3 extends over 15 amino acids. V lost 3 bases, J lost 2 bases, and 14 bases lay in between. For the CDR3, the DNA is TGTGCCAGTAGTATGGCGGGACTCAATCCCTACGAGCAGTACTTC. This gives the protein CASSMAGLNPYEQYF.

The chain links TRBV19 to TRBJ2-7, with 7 bases identical to TRBD1. Germline CDR1 and CDR2: LNHDA and SQIVND (reference sequence). With V trimmed by 0 bases and J by 2 bases, 4 bases remained unmatched. This CDR3 has 15 residues. This chain's CDR3 is CASSIERGRPYEQYF. In DNA form, the CDR3 reads TGTGCCAGTAGTATAGAAAGGGGGCGACCCTACGAGCAGTACTTC.

The genes are TRBV7-6 and TRBJ1-4; 8 nucleotides agree with TRBD1. Germline assignment: CDR1 SGHVS and CDR2 FNYEAQ. J gave up 8 bases and V 2 bases, and 4 bases lay outside the gene matches. The CDR3 totals 14 residues. CDR3 in amino acids: CASSLWTGHEKLFF. The CDR3 DNA follows: TGTGCCAGCAGCTTATGGACAGGGCACGAAAAACTGTTTTTT.